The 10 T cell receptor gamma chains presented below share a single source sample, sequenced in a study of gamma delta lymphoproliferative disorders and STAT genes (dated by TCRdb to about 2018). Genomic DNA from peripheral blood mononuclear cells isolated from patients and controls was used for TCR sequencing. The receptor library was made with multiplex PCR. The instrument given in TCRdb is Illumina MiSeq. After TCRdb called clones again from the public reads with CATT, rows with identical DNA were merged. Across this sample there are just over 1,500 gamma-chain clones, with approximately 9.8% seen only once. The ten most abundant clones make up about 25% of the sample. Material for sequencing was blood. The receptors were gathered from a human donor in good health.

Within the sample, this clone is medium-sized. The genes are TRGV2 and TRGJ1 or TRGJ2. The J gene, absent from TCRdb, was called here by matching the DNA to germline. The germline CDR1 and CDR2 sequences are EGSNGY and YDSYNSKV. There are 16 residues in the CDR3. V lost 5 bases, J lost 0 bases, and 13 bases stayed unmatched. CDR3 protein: CATWAFPRGNYYKKLF. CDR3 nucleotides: TGTGCCACCTGGGCCTTCCCTCGGGGGAATTATTATAAGAAACTCTTT.

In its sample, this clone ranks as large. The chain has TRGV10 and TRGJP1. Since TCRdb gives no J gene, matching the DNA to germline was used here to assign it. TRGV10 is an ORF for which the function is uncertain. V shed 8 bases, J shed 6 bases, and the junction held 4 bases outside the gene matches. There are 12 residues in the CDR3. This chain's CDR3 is CAAWDSGWFKIF. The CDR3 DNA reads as TGTGCTGCGTGGGACTCTGGTTGGTTCAAGATATTT.

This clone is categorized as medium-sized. The CDR3 region has the DNA TGTGCCACCTGGGACGGCCCATATAGTAGTGATTGGATCAAGACGTTT. This gives the protein CATWDGPYSSDWIKTF. The chain recombines TRGV2 with TRGJP2. Since TCRdb gives no J gene, matching the DNA to germline was used here to assign it. Trimming removed 1 base from V and 0 bases from J; junction bases left unmatched: 5. CDR1 is EGSNGY and CDR2 is YDSYNSKV in the germline V gene. The length of the CDR3 is 16 residues.

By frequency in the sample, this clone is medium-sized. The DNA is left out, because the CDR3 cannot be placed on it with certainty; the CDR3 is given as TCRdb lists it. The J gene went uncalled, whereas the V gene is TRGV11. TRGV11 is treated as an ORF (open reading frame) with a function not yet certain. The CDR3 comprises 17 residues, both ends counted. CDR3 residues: CTTVPAGLGTFNYKKLF.

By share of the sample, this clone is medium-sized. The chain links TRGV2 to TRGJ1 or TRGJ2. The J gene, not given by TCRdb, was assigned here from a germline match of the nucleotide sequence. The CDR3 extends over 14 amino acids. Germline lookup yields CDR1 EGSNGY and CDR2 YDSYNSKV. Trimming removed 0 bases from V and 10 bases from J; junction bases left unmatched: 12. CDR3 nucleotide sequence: TGTGCCACCTGGGACGGGCGTTGGGATACGAAGAAACTCTTT. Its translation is CATWDGRWDTKKLF.

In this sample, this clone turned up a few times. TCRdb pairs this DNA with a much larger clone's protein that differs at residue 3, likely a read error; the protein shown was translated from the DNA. DNA of the CDR3: TGTGCCGCCTGGGACAGGTACCGGTATTATAAGAAACTCTTT. This gives the protein CAAWDRYRYYKKLF. This chain links TRGV5 with TRGJ1 or TRGJ2. In the absence of a J gene in TCRdb, the DNA was matched to germline to assign it here. CDR3 size: 14 residues. CDR1 and CDR2 from the germline V gene are VINAFY and YDVSNSKD.

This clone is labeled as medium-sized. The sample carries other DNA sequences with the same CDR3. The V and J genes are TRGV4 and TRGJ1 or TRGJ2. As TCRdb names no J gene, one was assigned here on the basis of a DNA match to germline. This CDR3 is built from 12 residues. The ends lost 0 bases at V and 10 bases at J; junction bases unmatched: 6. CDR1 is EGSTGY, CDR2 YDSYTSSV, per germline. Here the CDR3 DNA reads TGTGCCACCTGGGATGGGCCCAGGAAGAAACTCTTT. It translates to CATWDGPRKKLF.

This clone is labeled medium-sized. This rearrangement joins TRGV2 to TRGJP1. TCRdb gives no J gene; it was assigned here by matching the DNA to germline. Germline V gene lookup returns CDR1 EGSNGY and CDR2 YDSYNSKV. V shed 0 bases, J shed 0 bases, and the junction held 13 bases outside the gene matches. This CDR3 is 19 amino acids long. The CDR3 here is CATWDGEGGADTTGWFKIF. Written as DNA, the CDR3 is TGTGCCACCTGGGACGGGGAGGGGGGGGCGGATACCACTGGTTGGTTCAAGATATTT.

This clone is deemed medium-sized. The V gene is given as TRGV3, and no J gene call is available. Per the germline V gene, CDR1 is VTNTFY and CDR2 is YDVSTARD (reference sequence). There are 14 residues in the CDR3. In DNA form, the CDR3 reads TGTGCCACCTGGGACAGGGGGGCTGACCAGATAAAGACGTTT. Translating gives CATWDRGADQIKTF.

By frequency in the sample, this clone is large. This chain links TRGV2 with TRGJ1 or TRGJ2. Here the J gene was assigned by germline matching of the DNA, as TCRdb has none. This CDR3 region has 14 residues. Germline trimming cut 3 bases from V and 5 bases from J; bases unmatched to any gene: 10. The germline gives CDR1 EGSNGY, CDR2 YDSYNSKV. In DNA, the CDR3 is TGTGCCACCTGGGACCGTAAGGGGGATTATAAGAAACTCTTT. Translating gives CATWDRKGDYKKLF.